The rows below give T cell receptor beta chains drawn from one sample of a study of cytomegalovirus exposure and HLA in healthy donors. Data came from immunoSEQ multiplex PCR; TCRdb stores just in-frame clones and leaves some out. The sample yields approximately 90,000 clones, less than 8% seen once. The sample taken for sequencing was PBMCs. The receptors come from a man aged 45 to 65 in good health and CMV-seronegative. Each CDR3 is given with its conserved first and last residue. Fields, in order: clone size, D gene, J gene, V gene, CDR3 protein, CDR3 DNA. A D gene is named only where the DNA matches it firmly. The size of a clone is reported for some rows only, either as once, few or many, or as a class for expanded clones.

size: NA; D: NA; J: TRBJ2-1; V: TRBV27; CDR3: CASSLVDSNNEQFF; DNA: TGTGCCAGCAGTTTAGTTGACAGCAACAATGAGCAGTTCTTC
size: NA; D: TRBD1; J: TRBJ1-1; V: TRBV2; CDR3: CASSVRTGNTEAFF; DNA: TGTGCCAGCAGTGTCAGGACAGGGAACACTGAAGCTTTCTTT
size: few; D: NA; J: TRBJ1-5; V: TRBV19; CDR3: CASSSHRDLGNQPQHF; DNA: TGTGCCAGTAGTTCACACAGGGATCTGGGCAATCAGCCCCAGCATTTT
size: NA; D: NA; J: TRBJ2-2; V: TRBV28; CDR3: CASSLGGRTGELFF; DNA: TGTGCCAGCAGTTTGGGGGGGCGAACCGGGGAGCTGTTTTTT
size: NA; D: TRBD2; J: TRBJ2-1; V: TRBV4-2; CDR3: CASSQSRGSTSYEQFF; DNA: TGTGCCAGCAGCCAATCGCGGGGGAGTACCTCGTATGAGCAGTTCTTC
size: few; D: NA; J: TRBJ2-1; V: TRBV10-1; CDR3: CASSERRISYNEQFF; DNA: TGCGCCAGCAGTGAGAGGAGAATCTCCTACAATGAGCAGTTCTTC
size: few; D: TRBD1; J: TRBJ1-1; V: TRBV6-1; CDR3: CASSDDRVTEAFF; DNA: TGTGCCAGCAGTGATGACAGGGTTACTGAAGCTTTCTTT
size: NA; D: NA; J: TRBJ2-2; V: TRBV25-1; CDR3: CASSESLLITGELFF; DNA: TGTGCCAGCAGTGAGTCCCTTCTAATCACCGGGGAGCTGTTTTTT
size: few; D: NA; J: TRBJ1-3; V: TRBV19; CDR3: CASSVTAYSGNTIYF; DNA: TGTGCCAGTAGTGTTACAGCCTACTCTGGAAACACCATATATTTT
size: few; D: NA; J: TRBJ1-5; V: TRBV4-3; CDR3: CASSQERWQPQHF; DNA: TGCGCCAGCAGCCAAGAGAGGTGGCAGCCCCAGCATTTT
size: NA; D: NA; J: TRBJ1-1; V: TRBV5-1; CDR3: CASSLDRNTEAFF; DNA: TGCGCCAGCAGCTTGGACAGGAACACTGAAGCTTTCTTT
size: few; D: NA; J: TRBJ1-5; V: TRBV28; CDR3: CASSDPGNQPQHF; DNA: TGTGCCAGCAGTGATCCGGGCAATCAGCCCCAGCATTTT
size: NA; D: NA; J: TRBJ1-2; V: TRBV5-8; CDR3: CASSLRREYGYTF; DNA: TGTGCCAGCAGCTTGCGAAGGGAGTATGGCTACACCTTC
size: NA; D: TRBD2; J: TRBJ2-3; V: TRBV2; CDR3: CASSEPQRGYTDTQYF; DNA: TGTGCCAGCAGCGAACCCCAGCGGGGGTACACAGATACGCAGTATTTT
size: NA; D: NA; J: TRBJ2-1; V: TRBV7-3; CDR3: CASSLTGGQGYLYNEQFF; DNA: TGTGCCAGCAGCTTAACGGGGGGGCAGGGTTATCTCTACAATGAGCAGTTCTTC
size: few; D: TRBD2; J: TRBJ2-7; V: TRBV9; CDR3: CASSVGGGSGYEQYF; DNA: TGTGCCAGCAGCGTAGGGGGAGGGTCGGGCTACGAGCAGTACTTC
size: few; D: TRBD1; J: TRBJ2-2; V: TRBV6-5; CDR3: CASSDTQGYTGELFF; DNA: TGTGCCAGCAGCGACACACAGGGGTACACCGGGGAGCTGTTTTTT
size: few; D: TRBD1; J: TRBJ2-5; V: TRBV5-4; CDR3: CASSLPATGKTGGQETQYF; DNA: TGTGCCAGCAGCTTGCCCGCGACAGGGAAGACGGGTGGCCAAGAGACCCAGTACTTC
size: NA; D: NA; J: TRBJ1-1; V: TRBV4-1; CDR3: CASSVQEGATEAFF; DNA: TGCGCCAGCAGCGTACAGGAAGGGGCTACTGAAGCTTTCTTT
size: NA; D: TRBD1; J: TRBJ2-5; V: TRBV7-2; CDR3: CASSFNGQGETQYF; DNA: TGTGCCAGCAGCTTTAACGGACAGGGGGAGACCCAGTACTTC
size: few; D: TRBD2; J: TRBJ2-3; V: TRBV7-3; CDR3: CASSFLPTSGRSDTQYF; DNA: TGTGCCAGCAGTTTTCTTCCGACTAGCGGGAGATCAGATACGCAGTATTTT
size: NA; D: NA; J: TRBJ1-2; V: TRBV28; CDR3: CASGQMNYGYTF; DNA: TGTGCCAGCGGACAGATGAACTATGGCTACACCTTC
size: NA; D: TRBD1; J: TRBJ1-1; V: TRBV19; CDR3: CATFSRGQGGTEAFF; DNA: TGTGCCACATTCTCCAGGGGACAGGGGGGCACTGAAGCTTTCTTT
size: few; D: TRBD1; J: TRBJ1-2; V: TRBV6-1; CDR3: CASSELPGQGNYGYTF; DNA: TGTGCCAGCAGTGAACTACCGGGACAGGGAAACTATGGCTACACCTTC
size: few; D: TRBD1; J: TRBJ1-3; V: TRBV5-1; CDR3: CASSLATGHGNTIYF; DNA: TGCGCCAGCAGCTTGGCGACAGGGCATGGAAACACCATATATTTT
size: NA; D: NA; J: TRBJ2-7; V: TRBV19; CDR3: CASSIGAGHVYEQYF; DNA: TGTGCCAGTAGTATAGGGGCAGGCCATGTCTACGAGCAGTACTTC
size: few; D: TRBD1; J: TRBJ1-6; V: TRBV9; CDR3: CASSVGQGRSPLHF; DNA: TGTGCCAGCAGCGTAGGACAGGGCCGTTCGCCCCTCCACTTT
size: few; D: TRBD1; J: TRBJ2-1; V: TRBV6-1; CDR3: CASSPGTGYHNEQFF; DNA: TGTGCCAGCAGTCCCGGGACAGGGTACCACAATGAGCAGTTCTTC
size: NA; D: TRBD1; J: TRBJ1-4; V: TRBV28; CDR3: CASSYAGTGVEKLFF; DNA: TGTGCCAGCAGCTATGCCGGGACAGGGGTTGAAAAACTGTTTTTT
size: few; D: TRBD1; J: TRBJ2-6; V: TRBV28; CDR3: CASSSTGGSGANVLTF; DNA: TGTGCCAGCAGTTCGACAGGGGGCTCTGGGGCCAACGTCCTGACTTTC
size: few; D: NA; J: TRBJ1-1; V: TRBV6-5; CDR3: CASSRAGNTEAFF; DNA: TGTGCCAGCAGTCGTGCAGGGAATACTGAAGCTTTCTTT
size: NA; D: NA; J: TRBJ1-3; V: TRBV6-7; CDR3: CARGIPGSGNTIYF; DNA: TGTGCCAGGGGTATTCCAGGCTCTGGAAACACCATATATTTT
size: few; D: TRBD2; J: TRBJ2-1; V: TRBV28; CDR3: CASSWTSGGNNEQFF; DNA: TGTGCCAGCAGTTGGACTAGCGGGGGGAACAATGAGCAGTTCTTC
size: NA; D: NA; J: TRBJ1-2; V: TRBV19; CDR3: CASAWAPGDYGYTF; DNA: TGTGCCAGCGCCTGGGCCCCAGGGGACTATGGCTACACCTTC
size: NA; D: TRBD2; J: TRBJ2-7; V: TRBV7-2; CDR3: CASSLTGGSYEQYF; DNA: TGTGCCAGCAGCTTAACGGGAGGGTCCTACGAGCAGTACTTC
size: few; D: TRBD2; J: TRBJ2-1; V: TRBV10-3; CDR3: CAIGEREAPYNEQFF; DNA: TGTGCCATCGGTGAGCGGGAGGCCCCCTACAATGAGCAGTTCTTC
size: NA; D: TRBD1; J: TRBJ2-7; V: TRBV11-3; CDR3: CASSPRQGSYEQYF; DNA: TGTGCCAGCAGCCCGAGACAGGGGAGCTACGAGCAGTACTTC
size: NA; D: NA; J: TRBJ1-3; V: TRBV9; CDR3: CASSASGVEAGNTIYF; DNA: TGTGCCAGCAGCGCCTCAGGGGTGGAGGCTGGAAACACCATATATTTT
size: NA; D: NA; J: TRBJ1-1; V: TRBV2; CDR3: CASRKEGTEAFF; DNA: TGTGCCAGCAGGAAGGAGGGCACTGAAGCTTTCTTT
size: NA; D: NA; J: TRBJ1-1; V: TRBV6-1; CDR3: CASIPGRGRGTEAFF; DNA: TGTGCCAGCATCCCGGGCCGGGGCAGGGGCACTGAAGCTTTCTTT
size: few; D: TRBD1; J: TRBJ2-5; V: TRBV10-3; CDR3: CAISELGRGQTQYF; DNA: TGTGCCATCAGTGAGTTAGGCAGGGGGCAGACCCAGTACTTC
size: few; D: NA; J: TRBJ2-7; V: TRBV7-9; CDR3: CSSGRAYEQYF; DNA: TGTAGTTCCGGTCGGGCCTACGAGCAGTACTTC
size: NA; D: TRBD1; J: TRBJ1-3; V: TRBV7-9; CDR3: CASSSPGQGVSGGNTIYF; DNA: TGTGCCAGCAGCTCCCCGGGACAGGGTGTTAGTGGAGGAAACACCATATATTTT
size: NA; D: NA; J: TRBJ2-2; V: TRBV4-3; CDR3: CASSQDLFGGIGTGELFF; DNA: TGCGCCAGCAGCCAAGATCTCTTTGGAGGGATCGGCACCGGGGAGCTGTTTTTT